Below, 17 T cell receptor beta chains from the same sample are listed, as sequenced in a study of cytomegalovirus exposure and HLA in healthy donors. Measured with immunoSEQ multiplex PCR; TCRdb has only the in-frame clones, and not every one. The sample contains fewer than 100,000 clones, around 94% of which appear only once. The specimen sequenced was PBMCs. These TCRs come from a woman younger than 30 in good health and CMV-seronegative.

J is TRBJ1-4 and V is TRBV6-1, with a possible D match to TRBD1 (5 bases). This CDR3 spans 15 amino acids. Trimming cost V 1 base and J 7 bases, with 13 bases left between them. Per the germline V gene, CDR1 is MNHNS and CDR2 is SASEGT. The CDR3 DNA follows: TGTGCCAGCAGTGAAGGTAGCCAGGGAGGTGAAAAACTGTTTTTT. The encoded protein is CASSEGSQGGEKLFF.

V is TRBV11-1 and J is TRBJ2-1, with 16 bases fitting TRBD2. The CDR3 contains 16 residues. V trimming: 3 bases; J trimming: 8 bases; junction bases outside the gene matches: 4. Per the germline V gene, CDR1 is SGHAT and CDR2 is FQDESV (reference sequence). CDR3 DNA sequence: TGTGCCAGCAGCTTTGGGACTAGCGGGAGGGCCTATGAGCAGTTCTTC. Its translation is CASSFGTSGRAYEQFF.

The chain is built from TRBV7-2 and TRBJ2-7, with D perhaps TRBD1 (6 bases). CDR3 length: 13 amino acids. Germline CDR1 reads SGHTA; CDR2 reads FQGNSA. The V gene lost 4 bases and the J gene lost 6 bases, with 13 bases spanning the gap. As DNA, the CDR3 is TGTGCCAGCAGCTGGAGGACAGATGGCGAGCAGTACTTC. This codes for CASSWRTDGEQYF.

Concerning this clone: One end of the junction does not line up with germline, which may come from a read error. The same CDR3 can be traced to other DNA sequences in this sample. The genes are TRBV27 and TRBJ2-7; no clear D. The CDR3 loop spans 13 amino acids. Looked up from germline, CDR1 is MNHEY and CDR2 is SMNVEV (reference sequence). CDR3 nucleotide sequence: TGTGCCAGCAGTTTACAGGTCTCCTACGAGCAGTACTTT. Amino acids: CASSLQVSYEQYF.

The gene calls are TRBV9 and TRBJ1-3; a weak D match, TRBD1 (5 bases). This CDR3 comprises 16 residues. With 0 bases removed from V and 0 bases from J, the gap between germline ends came to 10 bases. Germline values: CDR1 SGDLS, CDR2 YYNGEE. DNA of the CDR3: TGTGCCAGCAGCGTAGATCAGGGTCTCTCTGGAAACACCATATATTTT. It codes for CASSVDQGLSGNTIYF.

The V call is TRBV7-6, the J call TRBJ2-1; 9 bases are a match to TRBD1. The CDR3 has 14 residues. Trimming removed 1 base from V and 6 bases from J; junction bases left unmatched: 1. The germline gives CDR1 SGHVS, CDR2 FNYEAQ. In nucleotides, the CDR3 is TGTGCCAGCAGCTTAGGACAGGGGGTCAATGAGCAGTTCTTC. The encoded protein is CASSLGQGVNEQFF.

This sequence joins TRBV5-1 and TRBJ2-7, with 8 bases fitting TRBD1. This CDR3 has 16 residues. The J segment lost 5 bases and the V segment lost 4 bases, leaving 14 bases of the junction unmatched. Germline loops: CDR1 SGHRS, CDR2 YFSETQ. DNA of the CDR3: TGCGCCAGCAGCGAGATTATACAGTCAGGGGGCGACGAGCAGTACTTC. Translation: CASSEIIQSGGDEQYF.

This clone was picked up one time. The chain's CDR3 is CASSESRSRGQDTQYF. CDR3 nucleotide sequence: TGCGCCAGCAGTGAGTCGCGGTCCAGGGGGCAAGATACGCAGTATTTT. The chain employs TRBV10-1 and TRBJ2-3; the match to TRBD1 covers 8 bases. The CDR3 has 16 residues. CDR1 WNHNN and CDR2 SYGVQD come from the germline V gene (reference sequence). With V trimmed by 0 bases and J by 5 bases, 7 bases remained unmatched.

The chain is built from TRBV27 and TRBJ1-1; D is uncertain. CDR1 and CDR2 (germline): MNHEY, SMNVEV (reference sequence). This CDR3 is built from 13 residues. V was cut by 3 bases and J by 6 bases, with 11 bases left in between. CDR3 coding DNA: TGTGCCAGCAGTTTTATTCGGGGTCCTGAAGCTTTCTTT. It encodes CASSFIRGPEAFF.

The chain has TRBV11-3 and TRBJ2-5; 7 positions match TRBD1. Germline CDR1 reads SGHNT; CDR2 reads YENEEA. The trim removed 5 bases at V and 4 bases at J, leaving 13 bases unmatched. This CDR3 comprises 16 residues. The CDR3 reads CASSKGAQGYGETQYF. DNA of the CDR3: TGTGCCAGCAGCAAGGGGGCCCAGGGTTATGGAGAGACCCAGTACTTC.

The V and J genes are TRBV19 and TRBJ1-2, with 8 bases fitting TRBD1. The CDR3 runs to 19 residues. Germline V gene lookup returns CDR1 LNHDA and CDR2 SQIVND (reference sequence). J lost 1 base, V lost 5 bases, and 18 bases had no gene match. As DNA, the CDR3 is TGTGCCAGTAGTGGCGGGGACAGGTCCAAGGGGTTCGATAACTATGGCTACACCTTC. Encoded protein: CASSGGDRSKGFDNYGYTF.

CDR3 sequence: CASSSQGARHSPLHF. The CDR3 region has the DNA TGTGCCAGCAGTTCACAGGGGGCCAGGCATTCACCCCTCCACTTT. The chain uses TRBV5-4 and TRBJ1-6; 9 bases agree with TRBD1. After removal of 5 bases from V and 8 bases from J, the junction contained 8 bases not matched to a gene. CDR3 length equals 15 residues. Germline loops: CDR1 SGHNT, CDR2 YYREEE (reference sequence).

The chain links TRBV5-1 to TRBJ2-7; 14 bases line up with TRBD2. This CDR3 is 15 amino acids long. With 4 bases clipped from V and 5 bases from J, the junction kept 5 bases outside the gene matches. The germline V gene encodes CDR1 SGHRS and CDR2 YFSETQ. The CDR3 spells CASSAGLAGVDEQYF. The CDR3 bases are TGCGCCAGCAGCGCGGGACTAGCGGGAGTCGACGAGCAGTACTTC.

This chain joins TRBV2 and TRBJ2-7, with 11 bases fitting TRBD1. The germline V gene encodes CDR1 SNHLY and CDR2 FYNNEI. The CDR3 sequence is 15 residues long. V lost 4 bases to trimming and J lost 0 bases; unmatched junction nucleotides: 2. CDR3 sequence: CASSAGQGVSYEQYF. The CDR3 DNA sequence: TGTGCCAGCAGTGCGGGACAGGGGGTCTCCTACGAGCAGTACTTC.

This chain connects TRBV11-2 to TRBJ2-7; D might be TRBD2 (6 bases). The CDR3 has 14 residues. V was pared by 3 bases and J by 2 bases, with 11 bases between. The germline V gene encodes CDR1 SGHAT and CDR2 FQNNGV. CDR3 coding DNA: TGTGCCAGCAGCTTGGGAGGACTACCCTACGAGCAGTACTTC. Protein product: CASSLGGLPYEQYF.

V is TRBV11-2 and J is TRBJ2-7, with a weak D call TRBD1 (6 bases). V shed 2 bases and J shed 5 bases, with 13 bases lying between them. There are 14 residues in the CDR3. Germline V lookup: CDR1 SGHAT, CDR2 FQNNGV. CDR3 coding DNA: TGTGCCAGCAGCTTAACCTACAGGGTCCACGAGCAGTACTTC. It specifies CASSLTYRVHEQYF.

The chain uses TRBV7-2 and TRBJ2-1; tentative D call: TRBD2 (6 bases). V lost 6 bases and J 4 bases, leaving 10 bases between the germline ends. This CDR3 contains 13 residues. The germline gives CDR1 SGHTA, CDR2 FQGNSA. The CDR3 DNA reads as TGTGCCAGCAGGGGGAGCGGGTACAATGAGCAGTTCTTC. It encodes CASRGSGYNEQFF.